This TCR beta chain is drawn from a study of neurological immune-mediated disorders. Study observations and caveats: The greatest TCR clonal expansion appeared in HTLV-1-associated myelopathy and the smallest, falling below healthy controls, in multiple sclerosis. Among 34 multiple sclerosis patients, phylogenetic grouping put the repertoires of 18 into a single related-CDR3 cluster, a possible signature.

The germline CDR1 and CDR2 sequences are DFQATT and SNEGSKA (reference sequence). This CDR3 comprises 10 residues. The V and J ends lost 5 bases and 6 bases respectively, with 6 bases between them. This clonotype appeared many times. Antigen unknown. Each TCR transcript was tagged with a 10-nucleotide random UMI during 5'RACE. In TCRdb, the 5' RACE reads were re-called with MiXCR into one record per CDR3 protein. This sample has approximately 60,000 distinct CDR3 sequences, with under 4.5% found just once. The clonotype comes from a woman in her twenties or thirties with multiple sclerosis. Source material: PBMCs. V gene TRBV20-1 combines with J gene TRBJ2-3; D remains unclear. This chain's CDR3 is CSAVMDTQYF. DNA of the CDR3: TGCAGTGCTGTTATGGATACGCAGTATTTT.